This T cell receptor beta chain is from a study of control samples from healthy donors and cancer patients. The data were produced by immunoSEQ multiplex PCR, yet TCRdb's version contains in-frame clones alone and is incomplete. The table records approximately 160,000 clones, 90% to 95% of them present only once. The CDR3 sequence is 12 residues long. Germline V gene data show CDR1 as KGHDR and CDR2 as SFDVKD. The V gene lost 5 bases and the J gene lost 7 bases, with 7 bases spanning the gap. This clonotype was sampled from a woman aged 55 to 70 in good health. The J gene is TRBJ2-2, the V gene TRBV24-1, with a possible D match to TRBD2 (6 bases). Sequences were obtained from blood. The CDR3 spells CATSGEVGELFF. The DNA of the CDR3 is TGTGCCACCAGTGGGGAGGTCGGGGAGCTGTTTTTT.